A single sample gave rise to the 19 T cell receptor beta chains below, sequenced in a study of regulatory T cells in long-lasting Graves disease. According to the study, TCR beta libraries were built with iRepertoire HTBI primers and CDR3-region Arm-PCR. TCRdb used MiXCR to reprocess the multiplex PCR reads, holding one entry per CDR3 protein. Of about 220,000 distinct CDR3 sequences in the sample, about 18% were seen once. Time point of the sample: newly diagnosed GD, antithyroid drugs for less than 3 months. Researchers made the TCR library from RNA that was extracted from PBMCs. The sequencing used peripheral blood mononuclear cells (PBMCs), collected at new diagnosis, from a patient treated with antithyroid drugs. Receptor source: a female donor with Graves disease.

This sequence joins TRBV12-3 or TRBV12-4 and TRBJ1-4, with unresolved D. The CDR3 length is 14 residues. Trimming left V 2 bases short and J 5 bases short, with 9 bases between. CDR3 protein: CASSLRALNEKLFF. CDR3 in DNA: TGTGCCAGCAGTTTAAGGGCCTTAAATGAAAAACTGTTTTTT.

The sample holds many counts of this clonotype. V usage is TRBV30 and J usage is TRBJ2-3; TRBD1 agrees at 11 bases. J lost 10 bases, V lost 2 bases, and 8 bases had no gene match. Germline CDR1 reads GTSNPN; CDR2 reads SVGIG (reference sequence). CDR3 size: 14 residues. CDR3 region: CAWSPLGQGDAQYF. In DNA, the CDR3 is TGTGCCTGGAGTCCCTTGGGACAGGGGGATGCGCAGTATTTT.

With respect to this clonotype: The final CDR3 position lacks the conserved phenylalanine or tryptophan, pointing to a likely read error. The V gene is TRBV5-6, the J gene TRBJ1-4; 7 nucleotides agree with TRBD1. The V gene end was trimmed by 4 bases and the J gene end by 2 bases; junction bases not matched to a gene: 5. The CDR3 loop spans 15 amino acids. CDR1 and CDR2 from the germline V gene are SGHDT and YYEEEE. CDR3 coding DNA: TGTGCCAGCAGCCGGACAGGAGCGACTAATGAAAAACTGTTTCTT. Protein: CASSRTGATNEKLFL.

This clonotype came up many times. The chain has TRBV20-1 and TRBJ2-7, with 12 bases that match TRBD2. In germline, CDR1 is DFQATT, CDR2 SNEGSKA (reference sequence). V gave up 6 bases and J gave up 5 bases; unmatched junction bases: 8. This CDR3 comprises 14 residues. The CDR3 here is CSADLAGGLHEQYF. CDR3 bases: TGCAGTGCGGATCTAGCGGGAGGGCTCCACGAGCAGTACTTC.

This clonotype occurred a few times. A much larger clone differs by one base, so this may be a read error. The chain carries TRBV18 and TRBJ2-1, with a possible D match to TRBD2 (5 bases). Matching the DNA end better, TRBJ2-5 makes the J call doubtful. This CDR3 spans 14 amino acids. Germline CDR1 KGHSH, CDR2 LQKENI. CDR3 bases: TGTGCCAGCTCACCACAGGGCAGCGGAGGGACCCAGTACTTC. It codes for CASSPQGSGGTQYF.

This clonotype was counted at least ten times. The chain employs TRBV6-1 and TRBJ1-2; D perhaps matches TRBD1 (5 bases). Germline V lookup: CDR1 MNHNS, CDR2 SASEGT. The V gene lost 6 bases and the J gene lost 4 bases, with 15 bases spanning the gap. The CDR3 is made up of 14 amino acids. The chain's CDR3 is CASRTSGSAYGYTF. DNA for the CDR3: TGTGCCAGCAGAACCTCAGGGTCTGCCTATGGCTACACCTTC.

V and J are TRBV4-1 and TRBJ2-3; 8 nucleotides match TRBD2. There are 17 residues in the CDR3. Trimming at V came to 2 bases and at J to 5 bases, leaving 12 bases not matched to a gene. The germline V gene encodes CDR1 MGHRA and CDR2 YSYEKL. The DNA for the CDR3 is TGCGCCAGCAGCCAATTTTACGCCGGACTAGCCCTAGATACGCAGTATTTT. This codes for CASSQFYAGLALDTQYF.

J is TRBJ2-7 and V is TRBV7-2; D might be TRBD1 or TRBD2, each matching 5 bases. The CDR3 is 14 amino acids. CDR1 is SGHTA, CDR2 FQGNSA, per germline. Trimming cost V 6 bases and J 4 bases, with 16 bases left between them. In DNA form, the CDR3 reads TGTGCCAGCAGATCCGGACCGGGGCTATACGAGCAGTACTTC. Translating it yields CASRSGPGLYEQYF.

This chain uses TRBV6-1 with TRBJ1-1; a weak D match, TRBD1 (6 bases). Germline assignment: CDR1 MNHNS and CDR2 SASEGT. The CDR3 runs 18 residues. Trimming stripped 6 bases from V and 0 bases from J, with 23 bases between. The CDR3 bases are TGTGCCAGCAGAGGGCCGACAGGCTTATCCAGGGTGAACACTGAAGCTTTCTTT. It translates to CASRGPTGLSRVNTEAFF.

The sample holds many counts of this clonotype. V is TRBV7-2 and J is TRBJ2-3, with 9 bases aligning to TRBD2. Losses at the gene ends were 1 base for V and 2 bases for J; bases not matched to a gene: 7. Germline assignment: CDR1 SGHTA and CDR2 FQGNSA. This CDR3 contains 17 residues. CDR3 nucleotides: TGTGCCAGCAGCTTAGGGTTTGCGGGAGGGAACACAGATACGCAGTATTTT. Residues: CASSLGFAGGNTDTQYF.

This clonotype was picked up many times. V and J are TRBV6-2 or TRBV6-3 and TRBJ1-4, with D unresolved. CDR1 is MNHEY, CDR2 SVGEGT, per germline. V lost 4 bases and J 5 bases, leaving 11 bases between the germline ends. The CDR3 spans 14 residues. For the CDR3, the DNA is TGTGCCAGCAGTTCCGGATTGGGAAATGAAAAACTGTTTTTT. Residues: CASSSGLGNEKLFF.

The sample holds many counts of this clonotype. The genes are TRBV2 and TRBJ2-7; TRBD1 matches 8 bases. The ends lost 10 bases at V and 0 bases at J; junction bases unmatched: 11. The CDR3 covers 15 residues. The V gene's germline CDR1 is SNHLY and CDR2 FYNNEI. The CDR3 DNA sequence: TGTGCCACCCGACAGGGGTGGGTAGTCTCCTACGAGCAGTACTTC. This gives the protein CATRQGWVVSYEQYF.

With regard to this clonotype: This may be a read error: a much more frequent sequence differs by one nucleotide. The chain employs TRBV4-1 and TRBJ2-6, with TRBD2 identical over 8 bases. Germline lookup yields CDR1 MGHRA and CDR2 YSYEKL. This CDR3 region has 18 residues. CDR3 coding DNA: TGCGCCAGCAGCCAAGTCCAGCGGGAGAGCTCTGGGGCCGACGTCCTGACTTTC. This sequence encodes CASSQVQRESSGADVLTF.

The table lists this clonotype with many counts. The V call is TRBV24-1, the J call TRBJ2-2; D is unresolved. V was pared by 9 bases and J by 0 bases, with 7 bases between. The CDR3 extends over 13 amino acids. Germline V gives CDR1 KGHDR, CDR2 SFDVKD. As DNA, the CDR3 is TGTGCCACCGAACGGACGAACACCGGGGAGCTGTTTTTT. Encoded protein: CATERTNTGELFF.

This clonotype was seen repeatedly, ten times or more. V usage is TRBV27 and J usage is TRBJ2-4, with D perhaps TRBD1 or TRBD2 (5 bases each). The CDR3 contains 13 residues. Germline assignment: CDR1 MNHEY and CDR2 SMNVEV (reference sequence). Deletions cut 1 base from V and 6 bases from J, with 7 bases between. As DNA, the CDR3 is TGTGCCAGCAGTTTATTGGGGACAAACATTCAGTACTTC. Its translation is CASSLLGTNIQYF.

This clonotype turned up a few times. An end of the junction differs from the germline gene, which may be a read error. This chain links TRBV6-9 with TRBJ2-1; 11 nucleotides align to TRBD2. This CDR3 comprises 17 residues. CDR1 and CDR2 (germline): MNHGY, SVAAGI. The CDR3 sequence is CASSFGTSGTSCNEQFF. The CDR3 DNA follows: TGTGCCAGCAGTTTCGGGACTAGCGGAACCTCCTGCAATGAGCAGTTCTTC.

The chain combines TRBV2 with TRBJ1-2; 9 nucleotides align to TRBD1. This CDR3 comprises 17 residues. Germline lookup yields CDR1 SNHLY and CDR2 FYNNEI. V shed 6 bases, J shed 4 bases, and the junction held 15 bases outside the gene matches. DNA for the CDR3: TGTGCCAGCAGCGAGCCGGACAGGGGATTTGCTTCCTATGGCTACACCTTC. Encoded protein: CASSEPDRGFASYGYTF.

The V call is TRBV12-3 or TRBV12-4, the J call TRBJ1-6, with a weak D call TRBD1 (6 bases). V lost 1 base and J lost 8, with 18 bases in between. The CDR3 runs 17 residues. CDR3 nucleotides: TGTGCCAGCAGTTTAGGTCCCGACAGGTGGCAGGATTCACCCCTCCACTTT. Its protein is CASSLGPDRWQDSPLHF.

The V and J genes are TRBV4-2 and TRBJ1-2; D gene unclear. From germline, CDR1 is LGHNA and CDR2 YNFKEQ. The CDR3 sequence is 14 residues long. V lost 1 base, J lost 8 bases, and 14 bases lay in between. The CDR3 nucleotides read TGTGCCAGCAGCCAAGTCGGTGGGCTCGGCGGCTACACCTTC. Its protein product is CASSQVGGLGGYTF.